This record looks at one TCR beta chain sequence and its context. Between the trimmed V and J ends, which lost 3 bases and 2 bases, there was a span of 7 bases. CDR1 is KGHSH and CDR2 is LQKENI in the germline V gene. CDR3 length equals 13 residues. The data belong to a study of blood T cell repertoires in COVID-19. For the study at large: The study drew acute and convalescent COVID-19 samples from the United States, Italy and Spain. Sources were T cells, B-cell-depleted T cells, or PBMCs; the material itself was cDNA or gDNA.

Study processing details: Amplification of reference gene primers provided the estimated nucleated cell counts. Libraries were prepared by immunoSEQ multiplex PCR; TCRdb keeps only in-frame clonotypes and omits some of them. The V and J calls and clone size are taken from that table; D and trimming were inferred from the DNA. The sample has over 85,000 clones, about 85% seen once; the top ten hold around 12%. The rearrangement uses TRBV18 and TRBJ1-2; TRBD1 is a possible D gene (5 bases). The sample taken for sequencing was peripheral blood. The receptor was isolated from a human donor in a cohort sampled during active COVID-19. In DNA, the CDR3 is TGTGCCAGCTCACCCCCAGGGAACTATGGCTACACCTTC. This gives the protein CASSPPGNYGYTF.